This T cell receptor beta chain was retrieved from a study of CD8 T cells in ankylosing spondylitis. CDR1 is MNHNS, CDR2 SASEGT, per germline. The CDR3 runs to 10 residues. Trimming took off 9 bases at V and 8 bases at J, with 7 bases between the two ends. Quantitative 5'-RACE with molecular barcodes generated TCR beta libraries. TCRdb re-called the 5' RACE reads with MiXCR, one entry per CDR3 protein. The repertoire holds 150,000 to 200,000 distinct CDR3 sequences, 15% to 20% seen once, with approximately 4% in the top ten. Ten or more counts support this clonotype. As yet, its antigen is unknown. General study results and limits: Within peripheral blood, clones linked to disease were CD8+ and relatively rare. The authors reported significant enrichment of disease-linked clones in matched ankylosing spondylitis synovial fluid. What seemed typical of ankylosing spondylitis blood was a TCR beta motif built from about 8 highly homologous variants.

The chain carries TRBV6-1 and TRBJ2-2; no reliable D call. This receptor was obtained from a male donor under 30 with ankylosing spondylitis or in good health (not recorded which). Sequenced: blood, either unsorted or a sorted T cell fraction (not recorded which). The CDR3 loop reads CASFSGELFF. For the CDR3, the DNA is TGTGCCAGTTTCTCGGGGGAGCTGTTTTTT.